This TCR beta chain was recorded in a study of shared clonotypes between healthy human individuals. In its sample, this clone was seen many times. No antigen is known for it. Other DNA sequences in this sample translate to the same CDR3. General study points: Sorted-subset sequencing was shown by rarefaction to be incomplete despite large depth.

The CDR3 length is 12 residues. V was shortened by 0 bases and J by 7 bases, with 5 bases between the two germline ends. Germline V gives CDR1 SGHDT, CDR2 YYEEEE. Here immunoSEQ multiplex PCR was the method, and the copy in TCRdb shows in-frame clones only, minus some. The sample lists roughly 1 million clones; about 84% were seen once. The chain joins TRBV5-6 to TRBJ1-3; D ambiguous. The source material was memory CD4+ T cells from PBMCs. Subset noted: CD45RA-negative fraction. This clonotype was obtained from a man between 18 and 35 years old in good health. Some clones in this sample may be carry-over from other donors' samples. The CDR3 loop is CASSLGRNTIYF. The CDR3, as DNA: TGTGCCAGCAGCTTGGGCAGGAACACCATATATTTT.